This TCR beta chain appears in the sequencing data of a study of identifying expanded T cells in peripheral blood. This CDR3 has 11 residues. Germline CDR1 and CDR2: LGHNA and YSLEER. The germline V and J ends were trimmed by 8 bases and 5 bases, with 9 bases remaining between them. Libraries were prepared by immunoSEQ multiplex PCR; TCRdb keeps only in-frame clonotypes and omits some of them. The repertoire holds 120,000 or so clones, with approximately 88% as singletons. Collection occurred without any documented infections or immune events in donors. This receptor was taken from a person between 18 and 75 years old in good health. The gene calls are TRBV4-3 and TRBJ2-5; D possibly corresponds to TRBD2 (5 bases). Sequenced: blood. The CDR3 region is CASGEPETQYF. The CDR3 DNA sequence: TGCGCCAGCGGGGAGCCCGAGACCCAGTACTTC.